Listed here is a single T cell receptor (beta chain). The target antigen is unknown. With UMIs, 5'RACE template switching was used to make TCR beta cDNA. TCRdb reprocessed the 5' RACE reads and keeps a single row for each CDR3 protein, giving no DNA. The specimen's table records about 450,000 distinct CDR3 sequences. The entry originates in a study of T cells expressing NK-cell markers. Study-level background: In the group of eight sequenced donors, seven were HCMV-seropositive and one was seronegative. Whole-study findings and limits: These clonotypes, the leaders elsewhere, also led the CD3+CD56-NKG2C+ fraction in four donors.

The germline V gene has CDR1 MNHEY and CDR2 SVGEGT. The CDR3 is 11 residues long. This rearrangement joins TRBV6-2 or TRBV6-3 to TRBJ1-5. Input material: blood T cells: a sorted CD56 or NKG2C T cell subset, CD4+ or CD8+ T cells, or bulk PBMC T cells (not recorded which). The sequence was collected from a woman between 18 and 69 years old in good health. Here the CDR3 reads CASSDSQPQHF.